This T cell receptor beta chain was recovered during a study of blood T cell repertoires in COVID-19. After removal of 4 bases from V and 11 bases from J, the junction contained 4 bases not matched to a gene. The CDR3 loop spans 12 amino acids. Germline values: CDR1 SNHLY, CDR2 FYNNEI. The data were produced by immunoSEQ multiplex PCR, yet TCRdb's version contains in-frame clones alone and is incomplete. The sample carries some 200,000 clones, 70% to 90% recorded once. The sequenced material came from peripheral blood. This clonotype was sampled from a woman aged 18-35 years who had recovered from COVID-19. This rearrangement joins TRBV2 to TRBJ1-4; TRBD1 matches 7 bases. DNA of the CDR3: TGTGCCAGCAGTGGACAGGGCATTAAACTGTTTTTT. Its translation is CASSGQGIKLFF.